Listed below are T cell receptor beta chains from one sample, sequenced in a study of blood T cell repertoires in COVID-19. Clones were sequenced by immunoSEQ multiplex PCR, and TCRdb holds only the in-frame ones, with some missing. Of about 200,000 clones detected, more than 70% appear once; the ten largest clones hold roughly 8.1%. What was sequenced was PBMCs or T cells enriched from blood (not recorded which). The receptors originated from a woman aged 18-29 years who had recovered from COVID-19. CDR3s leave out the opening cysteine and the closing phenylalanine or tryptophan.

TRBV19	TRBJ2-3	11	ASRAGGTDTQY
TRBV3-1/TRBV3-2	TRBJ1-6	13	ASSQRQGVSSPLH
TRBV5-4	TRBJ1-5	12	ASSKQGGNQPQH
TRBV30	TRBJ1-2	11	AWSSSDSLGYT
TRBV24-1	TRBJ1-3	12	ATSDDRERNTIY
TRBV4-1	TRBJ1-5	13	ASSQDTGRDQPQH
TRBV19	TRBJ1-4	13	ATRDFGSKNEKLF
TRBV2	TRBJ1-5	13	ASSEQGQRNQPQH
TRBV19	TRBJ1-6	10	ASSISNSPLH
TRBV24-1	TRBJ1-3	14	ATSDSRDFTGNTIY
TRBV5-1	TRBJ2-5	11	ASSRQHRETQY
TRBV29-1	TRBJ1-2	13	SVEWGQALLWGYT
TRBV5-1	TRBJ1-2	12	ASRPEASGYGYT
TRBV27	TRBJ1-1	9	ASRANTEAF
TRBV6-5	TRBJ2-3	12	ASRGGLAADTQY
TRBV5-6	TRBJ1-5	13	ASSLRSGGNQPQH
TRBV24-1	TRBJ1-5	12	ATSDDRGSQPQH